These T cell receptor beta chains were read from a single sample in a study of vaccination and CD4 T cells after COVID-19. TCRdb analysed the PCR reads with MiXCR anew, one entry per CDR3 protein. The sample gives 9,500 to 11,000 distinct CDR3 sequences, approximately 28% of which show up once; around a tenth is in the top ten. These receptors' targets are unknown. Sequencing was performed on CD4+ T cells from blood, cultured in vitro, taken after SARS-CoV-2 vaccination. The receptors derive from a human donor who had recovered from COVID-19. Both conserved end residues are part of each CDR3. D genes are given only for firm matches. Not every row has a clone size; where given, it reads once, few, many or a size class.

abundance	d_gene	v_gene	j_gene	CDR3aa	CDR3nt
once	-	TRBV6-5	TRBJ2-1	CANSYRQLIGDEQFF	TGTGCCAACAGTTACCGACAGTTAATAGGGGATGAGCAGTTCTTC
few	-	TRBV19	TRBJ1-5	CASRRGDSNQPQHF	TGTGCCAGTAGGAGAGGAGATAGCAATCAGCCCCAGCATTTT
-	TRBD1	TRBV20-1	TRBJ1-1	CSAQDRDTEALF	TGCAGTGCCCAGGACAGGGACACTGAAGCTTTATTT
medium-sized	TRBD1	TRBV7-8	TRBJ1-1	CASSLTQGFGTEAFF	TGTGCCAGCAGCCTCACACAGGGGTTTGGCACTGAAGCTTTCTTT
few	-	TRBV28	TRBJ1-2	CLSTSYYGYTF	TGTCTATCTACGAGTTACTATGGCTACACCTTC
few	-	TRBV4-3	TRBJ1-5	CASSHGRNQPQHF	TGCGCCAGCAGCCACGGTCGCAATCAGCCCCAGCATTTT
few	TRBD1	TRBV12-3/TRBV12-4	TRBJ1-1	CASSRQGATEAFF	TGTGCCAGCAGCCGGCAGGGGGCGACTGAAGCTTTCTTT
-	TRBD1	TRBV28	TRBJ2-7	CASSLRGEDRGVFRNF	TGTGCCAGCAGCCTACGGGGAGAGGACAGGGGGGTGTTCAGGAACTTC
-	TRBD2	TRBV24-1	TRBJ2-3	CATSDLRLAGGDTQYF	TGTGCCACCAGTGATTTGAGGCTAGCGGGGGGAGATACGCAGTATTTT
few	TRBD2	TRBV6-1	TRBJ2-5	CASRPTSGQETQYF	TGTGCCAGCAGACCCACTAGCGGACAAGAGACCCAGTACTTC
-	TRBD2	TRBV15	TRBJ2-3	CATSRDGGVGTDTQYF	TGTGCCACCAGCAGAGATGGGGGGGTCGGCACAGATACGCAGTATTTT